This TCR beta chain is from a study of T-cell reconstitution after alpha-beta-depleted transplantation in children. During its preparation, the TCRbeta library received unique molecular identifiers. In TCRdb, the PCR reads were re-called with MiXCR into one record per CDR3 protein. The sample consists of almost 500,000 distinct CDR3 sequences, 9.5% to 15% of them appearing once. This clonotype was picked up a small number of times. Sequenced here: PBMCs from the stem cell graft donor, sampled from the stem cell graft. The clonotype originates from a human donor who donated a stem cell graft to a child with combined immunodeficiency.

In DNA form, the CDR3 reads TGTGCCAGCAGTTTATCGGACTTGGGGAAGGGGAATGAGCAGTTCTTC. Protein product: CASSLSDLGKGNEQFF. The chain couples TRBV27 to TRBJ2-1; D is possibly TRBD1 or TRBD2 (5 bases each). Per germline, CDR1 MNHEY and CDR2 SMNVEV (reference sequence). The CDR3 length is 16 residues. Trimming removed 0 bases at V and 7 bases at J, with 16 bases between.